This T cell receptor (beta chain) is from a study of T-cell reconstitution after alpha-beta-depleted transplantation in children. Study outcomes and limitations: Diversity of TCRbeta at day 60 was high in some patients, arising from surviving recipient T cells and thymic progenitors.

The TCRbeta library incorporated unique molecular identifiers. From the PCR reads, TCRdb called clonotypes with MiXCR, one entry per CDR3 protein. Among about 470,000 distinct CDR3 sequences listed, 43% were seen once. CDR3 length: 18 amino acids. The V and J ends lost 5 bases and 0 bases respectively, with 17 bases between them. In this sample, this clonotype turned up many times. The antigen is undetermined. The TCR was taken from a girl aged 2 to 9 with aplastic anemia, due to receive a stem cell transplant. J is TRBJ2-6 and V is TRBV12-3 or TRBV12-4; perhaps D is TRBD1 or TRBD2 (5 bases each). The sequences come from PBMCs, collected before TCRalphabeta/CD19-depleted stem cell transplant. The CDR3 loop is CASSRLGTGDSGANVLTF. The CDR3 DNA sequence: TGTGCCAGCAGTCGCCTTGGGACGGGCGACTCTGGGGCCAACGTCCTGACTTTC.